These 15 T cell receptor beta chains originate from one sample sequenced in a study of shared clonotypes between healthy human individuals. The naive CD8 fraction comprised CD45RO-negative cells positively selected for CCR7 and excluded terminally differentiated effector memory CD45RA+ cells. Using immunoSEQ multiplex PCR, the repertoire was profiled, and TCRdb retains in-frame clones only, with some absent. Found here are roughly 810,000 clones, 96% of them singletons; the top ten hold less than 0.25%. Specimen: naive CD8+ T cells sorted from blood. These TCRs come from a man aged 25 to 40 in good health.

J is TRBJ1-1 and V is TRBV28; a weak D match, TRBD1 (5 bases). Trimming stripped 3 bases from V and 1 base from J, with 9 bases between. Germline CDR1 MDHEN, CDR2 SYDVKM. This CDR3 comprises 14 residues. DNA for the CDR3: TGTGCCAGCAGTTTCTATGGGGCGAACACTGAAGCTTTCTTT. Residues: CASSFYGANTEAFF. The full variable domain, rest sourced from reference TRBV28 and TRBJ1-1, is DVKVTQSSRYLVKRTGEKVFLECVQDMDHENMFWYRQDPGLGLRLIYFSYDVKMKEKGDIPEGYSVSREKKERFSLILESASTNQTSMYLCASSFYGANTEAFFGQGTRLTVV.

Note on this clone: The sample holds other DNA sequences that translate to the same CDR3. The V gene is TRBV27, the J gene TRBJ2-2; D uncertain. The germline CDR1 and CDR2 sequences are MNHEY and SMNVEV (reference sequence). The V end was cut by 6 bases, the J end by 4 bases, with 9 bases between. The CDR3 has 13 amino acids. The CDR3 region is CASRGLVTGELFF. The CDR3 DNA reads as TGTGCCAGCAGGGGGTTGGTCACCGGGGAGCTGTTTTTT.

On this clone itself: The sample carries other DNA sequences with the same CDR3. The CDR3 DNA sequence: TGCAGTGCCCTACAAGAGACCCAGTACTTC. Translating gives CSALQETQYF. The chain has TRBV20-1 and TRBJ2-5; no clear D. CDR3 size: 10 residues. With 6 bases removed from V and 2 bases from J, the gap between germline ends came to 4 bases. Germline V gene sequence: CDR1 DFQATT, CDR2 SNEGSKA (reference sequence).

The chain employs TRBV7-9 and TRBJ2-7, with D perhaps matching TRBD1 (6 bases). The germline CDR1 and CDR2 sequences are SEHNR and FQNEAQ (reference sequence). The CDR3 totals 16 residues. Trimming cost V 5 bases and J 0 bases, with 17 bases left between them. CDR3 protein: CASSRTGTLSSYEQYF. The CDR3 bases are TGTGCCAGCAGCCGAACCGGGACACTCTCCTCCTACGAGCAGTACTTC. Together with reference TRBV7-9 and TRBJ2-7, the CDR3 gives the full variable domain: DTGVSQNPRHKITKRGQNVTFRCDPISEHNRLYWYRQTLGQGPEFLTYFQNEAQLEKSRLLSDRFSAERPKGSFSTLEIQRTEQGDSAMYLCASSRTGTLSSYEQYFGPGTRLTVT.

The CDR3 nucleotides are TGTGCCAGCGATACCGGGACAGGGGGTGGAAACACCATATATTTT. It translates to CASDTGTGGGNTIYF. This chain links TRBV5-4 with TRBJ1-3; 11 bases align to TRBD1. The germline CDR1 and CDR2 sequences are SGHNT and YYREEE (reference sequence). The CDR3 loop spans 15 amino acids. V trimming: 7 bases; J trimming: 3 bases; junction bases outside the gene matches: 6.

This chain links TRBV4-1 with TRBJ2-7; the D gene is possibly TRBD2 (6 bases). V was clipped by 0 bases and J by 3 bases, with 9 bases between them. Germline CDR1 reads MGHRA; CDR2 reads YSYEKL. This CDR3 region has 14 residues. The CDR3 loop is CASSQDSGVYEQYF. The CDR3 DNA follows: TGCGCCAGCAGCCAAGATTCGGGAGTCTACGAGCAGTACTTC.

This chain links TRBV28 with TRBJ2-5; D remains ambiguous. Trimming left V 5 bases short and J 0 bases short, with 13 bases between. The CDR3 is made up of 15 amino acids. Germline CDR1 and CDR2: MDHEN and SYDVKM. In nucleotides, the CDR3 is TGTGCCAGCAGTCCTGGGCAGGCGAACCAAGAGACCCAGTACTTC. Protein product: CASSPGQANQETQYF.

The rearrangement uses TRBV28 and TRBJ2-7, with D tentatively TRBD1 or TRBD2 (5 bases each). This CDR3 is built from 13 residues. Germline V gene data show CDR1 as MDHEN and CDR2 as SYDVKM. Trimming took 7 bases from V and 4 from J, leaving 14 bases between them. The CDR3 region is CASTWDEGYEQYF. Written as DNA, the CDR3 is TGTGCCAGCACCTGGGATGAGGGGTACGAGCAGTACTTC.

This chain connects TRBV11-3 to TRBJ2-1; 9 bases agree with TRBD2. The V gene end was trimmed by 5 bases and the J gene end by 4 bases; junction bases not matched to a gene: 6. This CDR3 region has 15 residues. Germline loops: CDR1 SGHNT, CDR2 YENEEA. The CDR3 spells CASSPRREGYNEQFF. CDR3 sequence (DNA): TGTGCCAGCAGCCCGCGGCGGGAGGGTTACAATGAGCAGTTCTTC.

The chain has TRBV13 and TRBJ2-7, with 11 bases that match TRBD1. Looked up from germline, CDR1 is PRHDT and CDR2 is FYEKMQ (reference sequence). The V segment lost 5 bases and the J segment 5 bases; nucleotides outside the gene matches: 8. CDR3 length equals 15 residues. CDR3 in DNA: TGTGCCAGCAGCCCGTCGGGACAGGGGGACCACGAGCAGTACTTC. As protein: CASSPSGQGDHEQYF. The whole variable domain, filled in from reference TRBV13 and TRBJ2-7, reads AAGVIQSPRHLIKEKRETATLKCYPIPRHDTVYWYQQGPGQDPQFLISFYEKMQSDKGSIPDRFSAQQFSDYHSELNMSSLELGDSALYFCASSPSGQGDHEQYFGPGTRLTVT.

This chain uses TRBV13 with TRBJ2-3; the D call may be TRBD1 or TRBD2 (5 bases each). In germline, CDR1 is PRHDT, CDR2 FYEKMQ (reference sequence). The CDR3 runs to 14 residues. V gave up 5 bases and J gave up 6 bases, with 15 bases separating them. In nucleotides, the CDR3 is TGTGCCAGCAGCCCTAAGGGGAGTTATGATACGCAGTATTTT. Translating it yields CASSPKGSYDTQYF. Together with reference TRBV13 and TRBJ2-3, the CDR3 gives the full variable domain: AAGVIQSPRHLIKEKRETATLKCYPIPRHDTVYWYQQGPGQDPQFLISFYEKMQSDKGSIPDRFSAQQFSDYHSELNMSSLELGDSALYFCASSPKGSYDTQYFGPGTRLTVL.

Details on this clone: The sample carries other DNA sequences with the same CDR3. The chain joins TRBV5-1 to TRBJ2-7; D gene uncertain. The CDR3 runs to 12 residues. CDR1 is SGHRS and CDR2 is YFSETQ in the germline V gene. The ends were cut back, 0 bases at V and 3 bases at J, with 4 bases in the middle. CDR3 sequence reads: CASSLGYYEQYF. CDR3 bases: TGCGCCAGCAGCTTGGGTTACTACGAGCAGTACTTC.

This chain joins TRBV11-3 and TRBJ1-5, with a tentative D call TRBD1 (6 bases). Trimming took 4 bases from V and 1 from J, leaving 8 bases between them. CDR3 length: 14 amino acids. Germline V gene sequence: CDR1 SGHNT, CDR2 YENEEA. CDR3 region: CASSSGVSNQPQHF. The DNA of the CDR3 is TGTGCCAGCAGCTCAGGGGTAAGCAATCAGCCCCAGCATTTT.

The J gene is TRBJ2-2, the V gene TRBV28; D may match TRBD1 or TRBD2 (7 bases each). CDR1 is MDHEN and CDR2 is SYDVKM in the germline V gene. V lost 8 bases to trimming and J lost 3 bases, with 28 bases between them. The CDR3 runs 19 residues. The CDR3 nucleotides read TGTGCCAGCGGCAGGGAGGGGACAGTCATAGTAAGGGACACCGGGGAGCTGTTTTTT. Amino acids: CASGREGTVIVRDTGELFF.

The V call is TRBV7-9, the J call TRBJ1-2; 8 bases are shared with TRBD1. This CDR3 spans 16 amino acids. Germline V gene data show CDR1 as SEHNR and CDR2 as FQNEAQ (reference sequence). V was clipped by 3 bases and J by 2 bases; unmatched bases: 8. CDR3 loop: CASSFSRGQPNYGYTF. In DNA, the CDR3 is TGTGCCAGCAGCTTTTCCAGGGGGCAACCAAACTATGGCTACACCTTC.